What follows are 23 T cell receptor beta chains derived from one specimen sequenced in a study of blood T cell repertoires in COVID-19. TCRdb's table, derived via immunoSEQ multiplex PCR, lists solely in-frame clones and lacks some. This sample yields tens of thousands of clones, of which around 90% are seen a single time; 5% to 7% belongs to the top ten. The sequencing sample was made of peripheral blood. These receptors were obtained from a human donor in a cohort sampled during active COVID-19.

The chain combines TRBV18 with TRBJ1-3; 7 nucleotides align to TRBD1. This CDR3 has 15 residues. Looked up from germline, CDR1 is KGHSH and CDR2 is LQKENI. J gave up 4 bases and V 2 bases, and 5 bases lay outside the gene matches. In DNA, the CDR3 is TGTGCCAGCTCACCAGGACCGGGACAGGGAAACACCATATATTTT. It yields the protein CASSPGPGQGNTIYF.

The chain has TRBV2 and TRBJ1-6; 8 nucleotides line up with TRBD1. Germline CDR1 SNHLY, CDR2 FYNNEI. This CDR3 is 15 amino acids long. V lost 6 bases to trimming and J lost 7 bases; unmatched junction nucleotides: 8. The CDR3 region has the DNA TGTGCCAGCAGCGGTATTAGGACAGGGAATTCACCCCTCCACTTT. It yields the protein CASSGIRTGNSPLHF.

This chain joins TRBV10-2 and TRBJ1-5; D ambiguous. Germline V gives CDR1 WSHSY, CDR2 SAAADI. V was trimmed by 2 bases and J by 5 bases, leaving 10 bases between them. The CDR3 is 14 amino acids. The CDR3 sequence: CASSEGGLHQPQHF. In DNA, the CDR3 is TGCGCCAGCAGTGAGGGCGGGTTGCATCAGCCCCAGCATTTT.

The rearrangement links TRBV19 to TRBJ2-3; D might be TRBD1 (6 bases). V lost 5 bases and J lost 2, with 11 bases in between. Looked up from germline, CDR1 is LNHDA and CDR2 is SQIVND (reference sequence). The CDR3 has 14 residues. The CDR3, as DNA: TGTGCCAGTAGTCTAGGACAGTCCACAGATACGCAGTATTTT. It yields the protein CASSLGQSTDTQYF.

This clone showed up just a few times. The DNA for the CDR3 is TGTGCCAGCAGTGAATTTGCCGGTATGGGGGCTACTGAAGCTTTCTTT. This sequence encodes CASSEFAGMGATEAFF. This sequence joins TRBV2 and TRBJ1-1; tentative D call: TRBD1 (6 bases). The V gene lost 2 bases and the J gene lost 5 bases, with 18 bases spanning the gap. CDR1 is SNHLY, CDR2 FYNNEI, per germline. The CDR3 is made up of 16 amino acids.

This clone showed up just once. CDR3 region: CASSLRTSGDTQYF. The CDR3 nucleotides are TGTGCCAGCAGCTTACGGACTAGCGGAGATACGCAGTATTTT. This chain connects TRBV21-1 to TRBJ2-3; the DNA was not compared with TRBD2, the D call given in the table. TRBV21-1 is deemed a pseudogene. The CDR3 sequence is 14 residues long.

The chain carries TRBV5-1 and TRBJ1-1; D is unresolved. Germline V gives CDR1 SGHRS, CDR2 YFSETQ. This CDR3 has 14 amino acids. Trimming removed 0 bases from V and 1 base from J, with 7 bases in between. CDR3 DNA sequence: TGCGCCAGCAGCTTGGCCCCGGGGAACACTGAAGCTTTCTTT. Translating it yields CASSLAPGNTEAFF.

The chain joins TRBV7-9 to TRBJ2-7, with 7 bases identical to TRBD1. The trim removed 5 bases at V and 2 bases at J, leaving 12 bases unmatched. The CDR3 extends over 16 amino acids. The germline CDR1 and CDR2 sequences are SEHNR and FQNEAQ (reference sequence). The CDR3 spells CASSPLRRGNPYEQYF. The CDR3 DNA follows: TGTGCCAGCAGCCCACTTCGCAGGGGGAACCCCTACGAGCAGTACTTC.

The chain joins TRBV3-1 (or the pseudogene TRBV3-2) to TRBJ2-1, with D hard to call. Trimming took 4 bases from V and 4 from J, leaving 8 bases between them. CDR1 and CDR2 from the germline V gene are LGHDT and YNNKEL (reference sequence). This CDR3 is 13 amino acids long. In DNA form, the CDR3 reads TGTGCCAGCAGCCCAGCCGGGTACAATGAGCAGTTCTTC. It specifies CASSPAGYNEQFF.

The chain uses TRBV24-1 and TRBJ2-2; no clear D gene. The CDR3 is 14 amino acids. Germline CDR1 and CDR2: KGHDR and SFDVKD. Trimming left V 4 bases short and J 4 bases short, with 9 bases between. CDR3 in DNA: TGTGCCACCAGTGAGTCAGGTTTCACCGGGGAGCTGTTTTTT. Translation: CATSESGFTGELFF.

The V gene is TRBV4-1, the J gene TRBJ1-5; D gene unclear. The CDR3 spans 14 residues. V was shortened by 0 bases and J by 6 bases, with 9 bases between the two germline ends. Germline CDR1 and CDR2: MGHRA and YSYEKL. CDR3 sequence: CASSQEWGGQPQHF. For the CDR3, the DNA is TGCGCCAGCAGCCAAGAGTGGGGAGGTCAGCCCCAGCATTTT.

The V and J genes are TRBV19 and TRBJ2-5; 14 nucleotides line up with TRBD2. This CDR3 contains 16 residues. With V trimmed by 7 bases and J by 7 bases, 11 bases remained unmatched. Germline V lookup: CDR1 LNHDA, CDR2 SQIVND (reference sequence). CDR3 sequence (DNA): TGTGCCAGTACGCAATCCGGGACTAGCGGGGGCGGGACCCAGTACTTC. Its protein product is CASTQSGTSGGGTQYF.

Written as DNA, the CDR3 is TGTGCCAGCAGCCTACAGGGGCCTGGAAACACCATATATTTT. Its translation is CASSLQGPGNTIYF. V and J are TRBV6-5 and TRBJ1-3, with 7 nucleotides matching TRBD1. Germline CDR1 reads MNHEY; CDR2 reads SVGAGI. The CDR3 is 14 residues long. The junction had 4 bases not matched to a gene; V was cut back by 6 bases and J by 2 bases.

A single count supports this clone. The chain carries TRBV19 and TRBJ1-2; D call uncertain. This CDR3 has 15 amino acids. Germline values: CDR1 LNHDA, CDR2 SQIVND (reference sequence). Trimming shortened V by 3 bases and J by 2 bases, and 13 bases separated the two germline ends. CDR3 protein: CASSISTGMNYGYTF. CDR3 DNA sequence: TGTGCCAGTAGTATTAGTACGGGAATGAACTATGGCTACACCTTC.

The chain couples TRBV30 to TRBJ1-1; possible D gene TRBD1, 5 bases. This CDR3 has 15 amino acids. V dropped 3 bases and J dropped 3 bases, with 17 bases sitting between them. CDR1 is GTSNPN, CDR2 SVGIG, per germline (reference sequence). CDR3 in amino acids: CAWREDSLIYTEAFF. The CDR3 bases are TGTGCCTGGAGGGAAGACAGCCTAATCTACACTGAAGCTTTCTTT.

CDR3 DNA sequence: TGTGCCAGCAGCTTAACAGGGGGCGGCGAGCAGTACTTC. Translated, it gives CASSLTGGGEQYF. The genes are TRBV3-1 (or the pseudogene TRBV3-2) and TRBJ2-7; 9 positions match TRBD1. CDR1 is LGHDT and CDR2 is YNNKEL in the germline V gene (reference sequence). The CDR3 runs to 13 residues. With V trimmed by 5 bases and J by 6 bases, 5 bases remained unmatched.

The CDR3 DNA follows: TGTGCCAGCACCCCCAGCGGGACAGGGTTCTACAATGAGCAGTTCTTC. It specifies CASTPSGTGFYNEQFF. This chain joins TRBV5-5 and TRBJ2-1; 9 bases agree with TRBD1. Per germline, CDR1 SGHKS and CDR2 YYEKEE (reference sequence). The CDR3 sequence is 16 residues long. With V trimmed by 6 bases and J by 3 bases, 10 bases remained unmatched.

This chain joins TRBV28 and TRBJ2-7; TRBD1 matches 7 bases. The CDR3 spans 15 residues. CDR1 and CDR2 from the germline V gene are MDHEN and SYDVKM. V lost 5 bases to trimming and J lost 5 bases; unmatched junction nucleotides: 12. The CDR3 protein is CASSPTSTGSDEQYF. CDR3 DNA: TGTGCCAGCAGTCCCACCTCGACAGGGTCCGACGAGCAGTACTTC. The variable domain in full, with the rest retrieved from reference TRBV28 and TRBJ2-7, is DVKVTQSSRYLVKRTGEKVFLECVQDMDHENMFWYRQDPGLGLRLIYFSYDVKMKEKGDIPEGYSVSREKKERFSLILESASTNQTSMYLCASSPTSTGSDEQYFGPGTRLTVT.

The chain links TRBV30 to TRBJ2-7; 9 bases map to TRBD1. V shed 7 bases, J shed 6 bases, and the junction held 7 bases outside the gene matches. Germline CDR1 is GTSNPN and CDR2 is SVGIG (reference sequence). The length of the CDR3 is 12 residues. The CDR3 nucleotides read TGTGCCTTCGGGACAGGGTATCTCGAGCAGTACTTC. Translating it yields CAFGTGYLEQYF.

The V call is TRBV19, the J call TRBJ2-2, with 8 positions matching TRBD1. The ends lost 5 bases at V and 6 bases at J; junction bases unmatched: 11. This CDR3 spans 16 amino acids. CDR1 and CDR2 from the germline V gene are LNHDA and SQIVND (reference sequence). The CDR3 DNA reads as TGTGCCAGTAGTTTCGGACAGGGTAGCTTAGCCGGGGAGCTGTTTTTT. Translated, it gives CASSFGQGSLAGELFF.

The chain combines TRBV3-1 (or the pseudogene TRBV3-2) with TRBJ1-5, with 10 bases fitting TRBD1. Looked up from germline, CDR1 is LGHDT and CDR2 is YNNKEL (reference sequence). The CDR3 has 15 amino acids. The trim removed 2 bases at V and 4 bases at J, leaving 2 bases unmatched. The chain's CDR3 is CASSQRQGANQPQHF. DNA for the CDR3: TGTGCCAGCAGCCAAAGACAGGGGGCGAATCAGCCCCAGCATTTT.

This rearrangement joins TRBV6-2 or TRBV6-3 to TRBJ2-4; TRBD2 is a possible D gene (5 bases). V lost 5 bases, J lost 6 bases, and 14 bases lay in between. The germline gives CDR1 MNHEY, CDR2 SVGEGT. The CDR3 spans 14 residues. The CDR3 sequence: CASSPPGDGNIQYF. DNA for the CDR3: TGTGCCAGCAGTCCCCCCGGGGATGGAAACATTCAGTACTTC.

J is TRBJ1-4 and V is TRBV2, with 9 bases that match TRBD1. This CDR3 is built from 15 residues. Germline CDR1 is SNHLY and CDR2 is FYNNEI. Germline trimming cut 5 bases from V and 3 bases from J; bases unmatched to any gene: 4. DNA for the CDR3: TGTGCCAGCAGTTTACAGGGGGCTCCTAATGAAAAACTGTTTTTT. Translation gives CASSLQGAPNEKLFF.